These T cell receptor beta chains were read from a single sample in a study of shared clonotypes between healthy human individuals. TCRdb's table, derived via immunoSEQ multiplex PCR, lists solely in-frame clones and lacks some. The sample lists about 2.1 million clones; 93% were seen once. The sequenced material came from naive CD8+ T cells from PBMCs. These receptors all stem from a man aged 18 to 35 in good health. Some clones in this sample may be carry-over from other donors' samples. The CDR3 runs from the conserved cysteine through the conserved F or W. Fields, in order: V gene, J gene, clone size, D gene, CDR3 DNA, CDR3 protein. D genes are given only for firm matches. The size field is filled for only some rows; it gives once, few, many or a size class.

>TRBV7-8|TRBJ2-5|.|.
TGTGCCAGCAGCTTGGGAACAGAGACCCAGTACTTC
CASSLGTETQYF
>TRBV27|TRBJ1-2|.|.
TGTGCCAGCAGTTTGAACGCGGGTTGGGACGGCTACACCTTC
CASSLNAGWDGYTF
>TRBV7-2|TRBJ2-7|.|.
TGTGCCAGCACCAACCGGGACGGTCGCCCCGAGCAGTACTTC
CASTNRDGRPEQYF
>TRBV13|TRBJ2-3|.|.
TGTGCCAGCAGCTTAGTGGGGGATACGCAGTATTTT
CASSLVGDTQYF
>TRBV6-1|TRBJ2-1|.|.
TGTGCCAGCAGAGACAAAGGGGGGAATGAGCAGTTCTTC
CASRDKGGNEQFF
>TRBV25-1|TRBJ1-2|.|.
TGTGCCAGCAGTGAATTTATTTGGGCGGGCTACACCTTC
CASSEFIWAGYTF
>TRBV11-2|TRBJ2-7|few|TRBD1
TGTGCCAGCAGCTTAGTAGGGGGCCCCTACGAGCAGTACTTC
CASSLVGGPYEQYF
>TRBV4-1|TRBJ2-3|.|.
TGCGCCAGCAGCCAATATAAAGTCGCCAAATCGGCCACAGATACGCAGTATTTT
CASSQYKVAKSATDTQYF
>TRBV7-2|TRBJ2-5|.|TRBD2
TGTGCCAGCAGCTCCGCTAGCGGGGCCGACATCCAAGAGACCCAGTACTTC
CASSSASGADIQETQYF
>TRBV25-1|TRBJ2-7|.|.
TGTGCCAGCAGTTCCGACAGCTACGAGCAGTACTTC
CASSSDSYEQYF